The 20 T cell receptor beta chains below were found in one sample sequenced in a study of T cell responses to AZD1222 COVID-19 vaccine. Profiled with immunoSEQ multiplex PCR; TCRdb holds only in-frame clones, not every one. The data contain approximately 60,000 clones, roughly 80% of them singletons. This specimen was peripheral blood, taken on day 0 of AZD1222 vaccination. The receptors shown here come from an adult in good health.

This clone was counted only a few times. This sequence joins TRBV4-3 and TRBJ2-3; D gene unclear. This CDR3 region has 12 residues. Per the germline V gene, CDR1 is LGHNA and CDR2 is YSLEER. V dropped 1 base and J dropped 8 bases, with 7 bases sitting between them. The CDR3 protein is CASSQGLGTQYF. CDR3 DNA sequence: TGCGCCAGCAGCCAAGGGTTGGGTACGCAGTATTTT.

The chain links TRBV7-3 to TRBJ2-7; unclear D gene. The CDR3 totals 13 residues. Germline assignment: CDR1 SGHTA and CDR2 FQGTGA. V lost 5 bases and J 6 bases, leaving 14 bases between the germline ends. CDR3 coding DNA: TGTGCCAGCAGCCCGGTGAAAGGGCTCGAGCAGTACTTC. It codes for CASSPVKGLEQYF.

Only one count was recorded for this clone. The chain employs TRBV20-1 and TRBJ2-1; 7 nucleotides line up with TRBD2. Germline V gene data show CDR1 as DFQATT and CDR2 as SNEGSKA (reference sequence). CDR3 length equals 11 residues. The junction had 7 bases not matched to a gene; V was cut back by 3 bases and J by 14 bases. CDR3 sequence reads: CSASGRPREFF. Written as DNA, the CDR3 is TGCAGTGCTAGCGGGAGGCCGAGGGAGTTCTTC.

This chain links TRBV19 with TRBJ2-3; D is ambiguous. Germline CDR1 LNHDA, CDR2 SQIVND (reference sequence). V lost 3 bases and J 6 bases, leaving 7 bases between the germline ends. The CDR3 is 12 amino acids. The CDR3 coding sequence is TGTGCCAGTAGTATTTCATGGGATACGCAGTATTTT. Translation gives CASSISWDTQYF.

The rearrangement uses TRBV18 and TRBJ1-2; 8 bases are a match to TRBD1. Germline V lookup: CDR1 KGHSH, CDR2 LQKENI. V gave up 4 bases and J gave up 3 bases; unmatched junction bases: 4. CDR3 length: 14 amino acids. CDR3 loop: CASSLKDRDYGYTF. The CDR3 nucleotides are TGTGCCAGCTCACTTAAGGACAGGGACTATGGCTACACCTTC.

This rearrangement joins TRBV3-1 (or the pseudogene TRBV3-2) to TRBJ1-4; tentatively, D is TRBD1 (5 bases). Trimming cost V 3 bases and J 2 bases, with 13 bases left between them. From germline, CDR1 is LGHDT and CDR2 YNNKEL (reference sequence). The CDR3 sequence is 16 residues long. CDR3 loop: CASSHLSGATNEKLFF. CDR3 in DNA: TGTGCCAGCAGCCACCTCAGCGGGGCCACTAATGAAAAACTGTTTTTT.

V is TRBV24-1 and J is TRBJ2-2; possible D gene TRBD1, 6 bases. The CDR3 covers 14 residues. V lost 7 bases and J lost 4, with 12 bases in between. Per the germline V gene, CDR1 is KGHDR and CDR2 is SFDVKD. CDR3 sequence reads: CATRGASSTGELFF. CDR3 coding DNA: TGTGCCACCAGGGGGGCATCGAGCACCGGGGAGCTGTTTTTT.

V usage is TRBV5-6 and J usage is TRBJ2-5; D possibly uses TRBD1 or TRBD2 (6 bases each). V shed 8 bases and J shed 3 bases, with 17 bases lying between them. This CDR3 contains 14 residues. Germline CDR1 reads SGHDT; CDR2 reads YYEEEE. CDR3 sequence reads: CASYWGREEETQYF. CDR3 sequence (DNA): TGTGCCAGTTACTGGGGGCGGGAAGAAGAGACCCAGTACTTC.

This chain joins TRBV28 and TRBJ2-1, with D uncertain. The CDR3 runs 12 residues. The germline CDR1 and CDR2 sequences are MDHEN and SYDVKM. The germline V and J ends were trimmed by 9 bases and 5 bases, with 11 bases remaining between them. The CDR3 sequence: CASWSGDNEQFF. As DNA, the CDR3 is TGTGCCAGTTGGTCCGGAGACAATGAGCAGTTCTTC.

This chain links TRBV11-2 with TRBJ2-5, with D uncertain. The germline V gene has CDR1 SGHAT and CDR2 FQNNGV. The V end was cut by 5 bases, the J end by 1 base, with 5 bases between. The CDR3 loop spans 12 amino acids. Here the CDR3 DNA reads TGTGCCAGCAGCCAAACCCAAGAGACCCAGTACTTC. Translated: CASSQTQETQYF.

CDR3 loop: CASSFGTSGYNEQFF. CDR3 DNA sequence: TGTGCCAGCAGTTTTGGGACTAGCGGCTACAATGAGCAGTTCTTC. The rearrangement uses TRBV27 and TRBJ2-1, with TRBD2 identical over 11 bases. The junction had 1 base not matched to a gene; V was cut back by 3 bases and J by 3 bases. The CDR3 is 15 amino acids. Germline loops: CDR1 MNHEY, CDR2 SMNVEV (reference sequence).

The table lists this clone with a count of one. This chain uses TRBV29-1 with TRBJ1-1; TRBD1 matches at 7 bases. Per the germline V gene, CDR1 is SQVTM and CDR2 is ANQGSEA. V lost 3 bases and J lost 5; bases outside the gene matches: 6. There are 13 residues in the CDR3. CDR3 residues: CSVDAGGSTEAFF. The CDR3 bases are TGCAGCGTTGACGCAGGGGGGTCGACTGAAGCTTTCTTT.

This clone was seen a single time. The chain recombines TRBV6-5 with TRBJ1-1, with D uncertain. This CDR3 spans 12 amino acids. Germline CDR1 and CDR2: MNHEY and SVGAGI. The V gene lost 0 bases and the J gene lost 6 bases, with 5 bases spanning the gap. The DNA of the CDR3 is TGTGCCAGCAGTTACTCGATCCCTGAAGCTTTCTTT. It yields the protein CASSYSIPEAFF.

The chain joins TRBV7-8 to TRBJ2-3, with 9 bases that match TRBD2. Trimming cost V 5 bases and J 6 bases; bases outside gene matches: 9. CDR3 size: 15 residues. Germline V gives CDR1 SGHVS, CDR2 FQNEAQ. The CDR3 sequence: CASSPGLAGADTQYF. The CDR3 DNA sequence: TGTGCCAGCAGCCCAGGTTTAGCGGGGGCCGATACGCAGTATTTT.

This chain connects TRBV9 to TRBJ1-2; 9 bases are shared with TRBD1. The CDR3 extends over 15 amino acids. J was trimmed by 0 bases and V by 3 bases; bases with no gene match: 3. Germline values: CDR1 SGDLS, CDR2 YYNGEE. The CDR3 nucleotides read TGTGCCAGCAGCGGGCGACAGGGGGCTAACTATGGCTACACCTTC. Its translation: CASSGRQGANYGYTF.

The rearrangement joins TRBV10-1 to TRBJ1-2; no clear D. The CDR3 totals 12 residues. Trimming cost V 3 bases and J 6 bases, with 8 bases left between them. The germline V gene has CDR1 WNHNN and CDR2 SYGVQD (reference sequence). CDR3 DNA sequence: TGCGCCAGCAGTGACGGGGTCCATGGCTACACCTTC. Translation gives CASSDGVHGYTF.

The chain couples TRBV5-4 to TRBJ1-2; TRBD1 matches at 7 bases. The CDR3 spans 13 residues. Germline CDR1 reads SGHNT; CDR2 reads YYREEE (reference sequence). Trimming cost V 2 bases and J 6 bases; bases outside gene matches: 4. The chain's CDR3 is CASSLQGRNGYTF. CDR3 nucleotides: TGTGCCAGCAGCTTACAGGGGCGGAATGGCTACACCTTC.

The chain combines TRBV6-1 with TRBJ2-4; a weak D match, TRBD2 (5 bases). The CDR3 length is 15 residues. Looked up from germline, CDR1 is MNHNS and CDR2 is SASEGT. V was pared by 2 bases and J by 6 bases, with 14 bases between. The CDR3, as DNA: TGTGCCAGCAGTGAAAACCTGGGCGGAGGAAACATTCAGTACTTC. This sequence encodes CASSENLGGGNIQYF.

In this sample, this clone turned up a few times. The chain carries TRBV5-4 and TRBJ2-1; 12 nucleotides match TRBD2. The CDR3 consists of 13 residues. Germline CDR1 SGHNT, CDR2 YYREEE (reference sequence). V trimming: 7 bases; J trimming: 8 bases; junction bases outside the gene matches: 4. As DNA, the CDR3 is TGTGCCAGCTTCCTAGCGGGGGGGCATGAGCAGTTCTTC. The encoded protein is CASFLAGGHEQFF.

This clone was recorded a few times. J is TRBJ2-5 and V is TRBV11-2; TRBD1 is a possible D gene (6 bases). This CDR3 region has 16 residues. Germline CDR1 and CDR2: SGHAT and FQNNGV. V lost 2 bases and J lost 6, with 19 bases in between. CDR3 loop: CASSLIRGQSHKTQYF. The CDR3 DNA is TGTGCCAGCAGCTTAATCAGGGGTCAGTCCCATAAGACCCAGTACTTC.